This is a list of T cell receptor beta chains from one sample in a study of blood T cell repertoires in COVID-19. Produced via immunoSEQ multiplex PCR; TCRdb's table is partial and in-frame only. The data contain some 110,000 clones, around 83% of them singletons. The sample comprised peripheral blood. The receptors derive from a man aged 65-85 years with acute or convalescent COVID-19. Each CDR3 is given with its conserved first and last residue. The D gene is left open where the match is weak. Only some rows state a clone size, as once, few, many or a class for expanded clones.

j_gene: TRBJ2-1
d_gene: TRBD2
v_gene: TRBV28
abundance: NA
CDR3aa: CASSLGTSGNNEQFF
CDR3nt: TGTGCCAGCAGTTTAGGGACTAGCGGAAACAATGAGCAGTTCTTC

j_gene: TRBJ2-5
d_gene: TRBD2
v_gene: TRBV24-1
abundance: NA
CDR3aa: CATSDPGGEETQYF
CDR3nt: TGTGCCACCAGTGATCCTGGGGGGGAGGAGACCCAGTACTTC

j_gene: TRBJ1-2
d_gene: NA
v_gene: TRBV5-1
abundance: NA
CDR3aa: CASSEQSLPLYGYTF
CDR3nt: TGCGCCAGCAGCGAACAATCCTTACCCCTCTATGGCTACACCTTC

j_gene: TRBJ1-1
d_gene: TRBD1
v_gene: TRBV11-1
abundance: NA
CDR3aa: CASSKGPGTGGEKAFF
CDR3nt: TGTGCCAGCAGCAAGGGGCCCGGGACAGGGGGCGAGAAAGCTTTCTTT

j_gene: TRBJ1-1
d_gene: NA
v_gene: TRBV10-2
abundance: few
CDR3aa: CASSYPQGRGTEAFF
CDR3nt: TGCGCCAGCAGTTACCCTCAGGGTAGGGGAACTGAAGCTTTCTTT

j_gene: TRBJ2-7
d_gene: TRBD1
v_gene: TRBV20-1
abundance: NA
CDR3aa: CSASFRRLGGRIYEQYF
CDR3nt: TGCAGTGCTAGTTTCCGGCGTTTAGGGGGCCGGATCTACGAGCAGTACTTC

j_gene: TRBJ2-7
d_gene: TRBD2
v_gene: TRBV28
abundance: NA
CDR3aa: CASSPPSGRYHEQYF
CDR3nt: TGTGCCAGCAGTCCACCCAGCGGGAGATACCACGAGCAGTACTTC

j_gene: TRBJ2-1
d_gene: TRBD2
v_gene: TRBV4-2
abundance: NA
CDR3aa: CASSQALAGAMFF
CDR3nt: TGTGCCAGCAGCCAAGCCCTAGCGGGAGCTATGTTCTTC

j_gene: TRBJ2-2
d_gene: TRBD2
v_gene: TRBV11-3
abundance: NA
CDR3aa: CASGREAGELFF
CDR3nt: TGTGCTAGCGGGCGGGAGGCCGGGGAGCTGTTTTTT

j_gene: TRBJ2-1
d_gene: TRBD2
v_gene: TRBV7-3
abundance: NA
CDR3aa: CASSSTGGENEQFF
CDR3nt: TGTGCCAGCAGCTCAACGGGAGGTGAGAATGAGCAGTTCTTC

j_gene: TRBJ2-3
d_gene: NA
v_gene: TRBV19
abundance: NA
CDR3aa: CASSARALGADTQYF
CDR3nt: TGTGCCAGTAGTGCCCGGGCCTTAGGGGCCGATACGCAGTATTTT

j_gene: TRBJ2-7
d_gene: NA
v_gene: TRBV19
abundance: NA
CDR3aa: CASRAVASYEQYF
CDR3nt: TGTGCCAGTAGAGCAGTAGCCTCCTACGAGCAGTACTTC

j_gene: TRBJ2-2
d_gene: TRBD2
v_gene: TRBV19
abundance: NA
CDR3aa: CASSIDRSGGRTGELFF
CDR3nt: TGTGCCAGTAGTATAGATCGGTCGGGAGGGAGGACCGGGGAGCTGTTTTTT

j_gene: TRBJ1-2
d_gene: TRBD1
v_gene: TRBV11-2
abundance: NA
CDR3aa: CASSLGQGWNYGYTF
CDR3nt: TGTGCCAGCAGCTTAGGACAGGGATGGAACTATGGCTACACCTTC

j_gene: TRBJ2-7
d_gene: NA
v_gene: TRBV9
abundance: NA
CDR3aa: CASSVRPTDYEQYF
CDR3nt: TGTGCCAGCAGCGTAAGACCAACAGACTACGAGCAGTACTTC

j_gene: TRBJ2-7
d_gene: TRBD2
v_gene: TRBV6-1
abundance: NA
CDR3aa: CASSESSGRGGYEQYF
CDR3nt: TGTGCCAGCAGTGAAAGTAGCGGGAGGGGGGGCTACGAGCAGTACTTC

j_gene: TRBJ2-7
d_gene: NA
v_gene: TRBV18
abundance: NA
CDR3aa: CASSPPSRAQQYF
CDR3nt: TGTGCCAGCTCACCACCCTCGAGGGCGCAGCAGTACTTC